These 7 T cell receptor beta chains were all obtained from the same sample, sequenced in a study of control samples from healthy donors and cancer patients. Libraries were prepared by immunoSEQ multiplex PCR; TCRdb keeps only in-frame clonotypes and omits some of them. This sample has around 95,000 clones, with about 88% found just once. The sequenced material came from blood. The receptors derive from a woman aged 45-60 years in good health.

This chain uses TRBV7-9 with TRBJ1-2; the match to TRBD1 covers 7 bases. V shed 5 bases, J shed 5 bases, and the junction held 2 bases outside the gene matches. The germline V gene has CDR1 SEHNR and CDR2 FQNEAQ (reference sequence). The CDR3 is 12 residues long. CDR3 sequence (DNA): TGTGCCAGCAGCGTACAGGGGTATGGCTACACCTTC. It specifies CASSVQGYGYTF.

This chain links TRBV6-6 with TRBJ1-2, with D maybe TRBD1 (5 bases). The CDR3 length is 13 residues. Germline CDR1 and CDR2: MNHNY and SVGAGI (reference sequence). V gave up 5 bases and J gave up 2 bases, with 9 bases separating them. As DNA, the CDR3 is TGTGCCAGCAGTCAGCCAGGGAACTATGGCTACACCTTC. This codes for CASSQPGNYGYTF.

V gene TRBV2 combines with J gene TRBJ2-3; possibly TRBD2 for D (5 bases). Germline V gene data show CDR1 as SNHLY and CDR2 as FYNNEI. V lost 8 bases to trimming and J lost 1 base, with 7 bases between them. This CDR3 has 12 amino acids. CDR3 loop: CASEGGTDTQYF. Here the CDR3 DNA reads TGTGCCAGCGAGGGAGGCACAGATACGCAGTATTTT.

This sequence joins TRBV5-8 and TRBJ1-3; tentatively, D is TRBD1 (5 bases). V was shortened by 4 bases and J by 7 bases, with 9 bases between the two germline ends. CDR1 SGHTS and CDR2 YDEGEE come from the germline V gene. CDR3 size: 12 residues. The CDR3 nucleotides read TGTGCCAGCAGCGCCAGGGTCAACACCATATATTTT. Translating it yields CASSARVNTIYF.

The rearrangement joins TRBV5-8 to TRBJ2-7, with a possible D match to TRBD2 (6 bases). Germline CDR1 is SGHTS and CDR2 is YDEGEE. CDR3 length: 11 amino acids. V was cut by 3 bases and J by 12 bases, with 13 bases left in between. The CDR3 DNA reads TGTGCCAGCAGCTGGGGGACTTTTCGGTACGTC. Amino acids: CASSWGTFRYV.

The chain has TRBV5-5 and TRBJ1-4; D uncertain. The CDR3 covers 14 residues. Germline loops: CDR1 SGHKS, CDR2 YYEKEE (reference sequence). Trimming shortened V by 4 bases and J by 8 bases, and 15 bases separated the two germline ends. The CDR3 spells CASSPTLEIEKLFF. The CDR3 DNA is TGTGCCAGCAGCCCAACTTTGGAGATCGAAAAACTGTTTTTT.

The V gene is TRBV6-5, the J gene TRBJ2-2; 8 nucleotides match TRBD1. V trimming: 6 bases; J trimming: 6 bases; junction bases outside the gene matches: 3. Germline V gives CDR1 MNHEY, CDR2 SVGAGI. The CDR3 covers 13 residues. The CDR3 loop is CASSLQGAGELFF. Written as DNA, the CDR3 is TGTGCCAGCAGCCTACAGGGGGCCGGGGAGCTGTTTTTT.